The 20 T cell receptor beta chains below come from one sample, sequenced in a study of T cells in localized non-small cell lung cancer. Method: immunoSEQ multiplex PCR; TCRdb's copy keeps in-frame clones and lacks some. The sample has around 3,100 clones, about 32% seen once. The sequenced sample was lung tumor tissue, obtained before any cancer treatment. These receptors originate from a female donor older than 55 with stage I lung adenocarcinoma.

This clone was detected only a few times. The V gene is TRBV14, the J gene TRBJ2-7; D not certain. In germline, CDR1 is SGHDN, CDR2 FVKESK. The CDR3 has 11 residues. Trimming stripped 8 bases from V and 12 bases from J, with 17 bases between. DNA of the CDR3: TGTGCCAGCTCACAGTACAGCTTAATGTACTTC. Translation: CASSQYSLMYF.

This clone is judged medium-sized. Written as DNA, the CDR3 is TGTGCCAGCAAGGAGGCTAACTATGGCTACACCTTC. Its protein product is CASKEANYGYTF. The V gene is TRBV6-8, the J gene TRBJ1-2; no reliable D call. V gave up 7 bases and J gave up 0 bases, with 6 bases separating them. The CDR3 runs to 12 residues. CDR1 is MNHGY and CDR2 is SAAAGT in the germline V gene.

V gene TRBV5-1 combines with J gene TRBJ1-4; D remains unclear. This CDR3 has 15 residues. Looked up from germline, CDR1 is SGHRS and CDR2 is YFSETQ. V dropped 6 bases and J dropped 0 bases, with 12 bases sitting between them. DNA of the CDR3: TGCGCCAGCACTATATCGGGGACAACTAATGAAAAACTGTTTTTT. The encoded protein is CASTISGTTNEKLFF.

This clone has a handful of counts. The rearrangement uses TRBV6-8 and TRBJ1-1; D remains ambiguous. CDR1 is MNHGY, CDR2 SAAAGT, per germline. V was shortened by 2 bases and J by 0 bases, with 7 bases between the two germline ends. The CDR3 runs to 14 residues. In nucleotides, the CDR3 is TGTGCCAGCAGTTACCCGACCGTGAACACTGAAGCTTTCTTT. Translation: CASSYPTVNTEAFF.

Only one count was recorded for this clone. The chain recombines TRBV25-1 with TRBJ2-2; D unresolved. This CDR3 contains 15 residues. Looked up from germline, CDR1 is MGHDK and CDR2 is SYGVNS. Trimming cost V 9 bases and J 4 bases, with 18 bases left between them. The CDR3: CASSLELYSTGELFF. The CDR3 DNA reads as TGTGCCAGTTCCCTCGAACTCTATTCCACCGGGGAGCTGTTTTTT.

With respect to this clone: The same CDR3 is also encoded by other DNA sequences in this sample. CDR3 bases: TGTGCCAGTAGATCGGGCCAGTCTGGAAACACCATATATTTT. The encoded protein is CASRSGQSGNTIYF. The J gene is TRBJ1-3, the V gene TRBV19; no definite D call. This CDR3 has 14 residues. Germline CDR1 is LNHDA and CDR2 is SQIVND (reference sequence). V lost 6 bases to trimming and J lost 1 base, with 10 bases between them.

There are a few counts of this clone. The chain's CDR3 is CASSYADSLSYNSPLHF. CDR3 coding DNA: TGTGCCAGCAGTTACGCGGACAGTCTCTCCTATAATTCACCCCTCCACTTT. The chain is built from TRBV6-4 and TRBJ1-6; a weak D match, TRBD1 (6 bases). CDR1 and CDR2 (germline): MRHNA, SNTAGT. Trimming shortened V by 5 bases and J by 0 bases, and 14 bases separated the two germline ends. The CDR3 covers 17 residues.

The chain is built from TRBV15 and TRBJ2-5; weak D call: TRBD1 (7 bases). The ends were cut back, 1 base at V and 7 bases at J, with 13 bases in the middle. This CDR3 has 14 residues. Germline V gene lookup returns CDR1 LNHNV and CDR2 YYDKDF (reference sequence). The CDR3 protein is CATSRGRGHGTQYF. CDR3 coding DNA: TGTGCCACCAGCAGAGGGAGGGGGCACGGGACCCAGTACTTC. Full variable domain (remainder filled in from reference TRBV15 and TRBJ2-5): DAMVIQNPRYQVTQFGKPVTLSCSQTLNHNVMYWYQQKSSQAPKLLFHYYDKDFNNEADTPDNFQSRRPNTSFCFLDIRSPGLGDTAMYLCATSRGRGHGTQYFGPGTRLLVL.

V gene TRBV11-3 combines with J gene TRBJ2-6, with D maybe TRBD1 (6 bases). CDR1 is SGHNT and CDR2 is YENEEA in the germline V gene. The CDR3 extends over 15 amino acids. Trimming left V 4 bases short and J 0 bases short, with 7 bases between. In nucleotides, the CDR3 is TGTGCCAGCAGCTCGGACAGCTCTGGGGCCAACGTCCTGACTTTC. Amino acid sequence: CASSSDSSGANVLTF.

The gene calls are TRBV5-1 and TRBJ2-5, with TRBD2 matching 13 bases. V lost 4 bases to trimming and J lost 4 bases; unmatched junction nucleotides: 7. Germline CDR1 and CDR2: SGHRS and YFSETQ. The CDR3 loop spans 16 amino acids. DNA of the CDR3: TGCGCCAGCAGCGGCACTAGCGGGGGGGCCTCAGAGACCCAGTACTTC. Encoded protein: CASSGTSGGASETQYF.

The chain combines TRBV19 with TRBJ1-6, with D tentatively TRBD1 (5 bases). Trimming stripped 10 bases from V and 0 bases from J, with 19 bases between. This CDR3 comprises 17 residues. CDR1 LNHDA and CDR2 SQIVND come from the germline V gene (reference sequence). Here the CDR3 DNA reads TGTGCCACCGGGAGCGAAGGGGATTCCTCCTATAATTCACCCCTCCACTTT. It encodes CATGSEGDSSYNSPLHF.

This clone was picked up a small number of times. V and J are TRBV11-3 and TRBJ1-3; tentative D call: TRBD1 (6 bases). CDR3 size: 15 residues. Per germline, CDR1 SGHNT and CDR2 YENEEA. The germline V and J ends were trimmed by 3 bases and 0 bases, with 9 bases remaining between them. Here the CDR3 reads CASSLEQGSGNTIYF. In nucleotides, the CDR3 is TGTGCCAGCAGCTTGGAACAGGGCTCTGGAAACACCATATATTTT.

CDR3 region: CASSPPSTRNTEAFF. CDR3 nucleotide sequence: TGTGCCAGCTCACCACCCTCGACAAGGAACACTGAAGCTTTCTTT. The chain combines TRBV18 with TRBJ1-1; D not resolved. Trimming cost V 0 bases and J 1 base, with 9 bases left between them. The length of the CDR3 is 15 residues. Per germline, CDR1 KGHSH and CDR2 LQKENI. Full variable domain (rest looked up from reference TRBV18 and TRBJ1-1): NAGVMQNPRHLVRRRGQEARLRCSPMKGHSHVYWYRQLPEEGLKFMVYLQKENIIDESGMPKERFSAEFPKEGPSILRIQQVVRGDSAAYFCASSPPSTRNTEAFFGQGTRLTVV.

CDR3 DNA sequence: TGTGCCAGTAGTATATTGGACGGGGAATACGAGCAGTACTTC. It translates to CASSILDGEYEQYF. The chain carries TRBV19 and TRBJ2-7; D is possibly TRBD2 (5 bases). Germline CDR1 and CDR2: LNHDA and SQIVND (reference sequence). CDR3 length: 14 residues. The V end lost 2 bases, the J end lost 4 bases, and 12 bases lay between the germline ends.

Within the sample, this clone is medium-sized (0.01 to 0.1%). The V gene is TRBV6-8, the J gene TRBJ1-4, with D possibly matching TRBD1 (5 bases). From germline, CDR1 is MNHGY and CDR2 SAAAGT. CDR3 length: 14 amino acids. The ends were cut back, 2 bases at V and 8 bases at J, with 12 bases in the middle. CDR3: CASSYGVQGEKLFF. The CDR3 DNA sequence: TGTGCCAGCAGTTACGGAGTCCAGGGAGAAAAACTGTTTTTT.

The DNA of the CDR3 is TGTGCCAGCAGTTACTCCCTTTTTCAGCAGAACACTGAAGCTTTCTTT. The encoded protein is CASSYSLFQQNTEAFF. The V call is TRBV6-8, the J call TRBJ1-1, with unresolved D. Per the germline V gene, CDR1 is MNHGY and CDR2 is SAAAGT. The CDR3 loop spans 16 amino acids. The ends were cut back, 0 bases at V and 1 base at J, with 12 bases in the middle.

V gene TRBV30 combines with J gene TRBJ2-5; TRBD1 is a possible D gene (5 bases). CDR3 length equals 12 residues. V was cut by 0 bases and J by 4 bases, with 6 bases left in between. Germline CDR1 is GTSNPN and CDR2 is SVGIG (reference sequence). The CDR3 region has the DNA TGTGCCTGGAGTGTGGGGCGAGAGACCCAGTACTTC. It encodes CAWSVGRETQYF.

This clone was seen a handful of times. The rearrangement joins TRBV9 to TRBJ2-3; 15 nucleotides agree with TRBD2. Germline values: CDR1 SGDLS, CDR2 YYNGEE. The CDR3 runs to 17 residues. Losses at the gene ends were 4 bases for V and 5 bases for J; bases not matched to a gene: 8. Here the CDR3 DNA reads TGTGCCAGCAGCCCGAGGACTAGCGGGGGGGCCGGAGATACGCAGTATTTT. It yields the protein CASSPRTSGGAGDTQYF. Together with reference TRBV9 and TRBJ2-3, the CDR3 gives the full variable domain: DSGVTQTPKHLITATGQRVTLRCSPRSGDLSVYWYQQSLDQGLQFLIQYYNGEERAKGNILERFSAQQFPDLHSELNLSSLELGDSALYFCASSPRTSGGAGDTQYFGPGTRLTVL.

This sequence joins TRBV29-1 and TRBJ2-3; D gene ambiguous. The CDR3 is 12 amino acids. Germline V gene sequence: CDR1 SQVTM, CDR2 ANQGSEA. Trimming shortened V by 4 bases and J by 2 bases, and 7 bases separated the two germline ends. The CDR3 spells CSVGQNTDTQYF. The CDR3 nucleotides are TGCAGCGTTGGCCAGAACACAGATACGCAGTATTTT.

The chain uses TRBV18 and TRBJ1-2; weak D call: TRBD1 (5 bases). V was shortened by 3 bases and J by 8 bases, with 19 bases between the two germline ends. CDR1 and CDR2 (germline): KGHSH, LQKENI. This CDR3 spans 15 amino acids. CDR3 DNA: TGTGCCAGCTCACCCCGGGGCTCCGCGGAGGAAGGCTACACCTTC. Protein product: CASSPRGSAEEGYTF.